The next 13 T cell receptor beta chains were all read from a single sample in a study of identical twins. In TCRdb, the 5' RACE reads were re-called with MiXCR into one record per CDR3 protein. The data contain 450,000 or so distinct CDR3 sequences, 20% to 25% of them singletons. This same sample was also part of a study on T cells expressing NK-cell markers.

Sequenced input: CD4+ T cells sorted from blood. Receptor source: a woman aged 18-35 years in good health.

The chain employs TRBV29-1 and TRBJ1-2; no reliable D call. The CDR3 contains 15 residues. CDR1 and CDR2 from the germline V gene are SQVTM and ANQGSEA. V dropped 5 bases and J dropped 8 bases, with 24 bases sitting between them. The DNA for the CDR3 is TGCAGCGTTTTACCCCTCAGCGGCTGGGTGGAAGGCTACACCTTC. As protein: CSVLPLSGWVEGYTF.

This clonotype appeared a few times. The J gene is TRBJ1-1, the V gene TRBV5-1, with TRBD1 matching over 7 bases. Germline V lookup: CDR1 SGHRS, CDR2 YFSETQ. The CDR3 totals 12 residues. Germline trimming cut 4 bases from V and 8 bases from J; bases unmatched to any gene: 5. The CDR3 loop is CASSRDRAEAFF. CDR3 DNA: TGCGCCAGCAGCAGAGACAGGGCCGAAGCTTTCTTT.

This clonotype was counted only a few times. The chain has TRBV18 and TRBJ1-2; D remains ambiguous. Trimming shortened V by 4 bases and J by 0 bases, and 12 bases separated the two germline ends. This CDR3 is built from 15 residues. Germline CDR1 reads KGHSH; CDR2 reads LQKENI. CDR3 amino acids: CASSQTNSANYGYTF. The CDR3, as DNA: TGTGCCAGCTCACAAACCAACAGCGCTAACTATGGCTACACCTTC.

This clonotype has a handful of counts. The rearrangement joins TRBV5-6 to TRBJ2-3; D not certain. Germline CDR1 and CDR2: SGHDT and YYEEEE. The CDR3 has 12 amino acids. V lost 5 bases and J 1 base, leaving 5 bases between the germline ends. The CDR3 DNA reads as TGTGCCAGCAGTGCAGGCACAGATACGCAGTATTTT. This codes for CASSAGTDTQYF. Full variable domain (missing parts from reference TRBV5-6 and TRBJ2-3): DAGVTQSPTHLIKTRGQQVTLRCSPKSGHDTVSWYQQALGQGPQFIFQYYEEEERQRGNFPDRFSGHQFPNYSSELNVNALLLGDSALYLCASSAGTDTQYFGPGTRLTVL.

This clonotype has a handful of counts. This chain joins TRBV7-9 and TRBJ2-1; D gene unclear. The germline V gene encodes CDR1 SEHNR and CDR2 FQNEAQ (reference sequence). CDR3 length: 15 amino acids. With 5 bases removed from V and 6 bases from J, the gap between germline ends came to 17 bases. In nucleotides, the CDR3 is TGTGCCAGCAGCCCTAGGCCTCGTAAGGGCAATGAGCAGTTCTTC. As protein: CASSPRPRKGNEQFF. The full variable domain, completed using reference TRBV7-9 and TRBJ2-1, is DTGVSQNPRHKITKRGQNVTFRCDPISEHNRLYWYRQTLGQGPEFLTYFQNEAQLEKSRLLSDRFSAERPKGSFSTLEIQRTEQGDSAMYLCASSPRPRKGNEQFFGPGTRLTVL.

The table lists this clonotype with a few counts. A junction end diverges from the germline sequence, so it may reflect a read error. The chain recombines TRBV9 with TRBJ1-5, with unresolved D. This CDR3 comprises 15 residues. In germline, CDR1 is SGDLS, CDR2 YYNGEE. CDR3 sequence (DNA): TGTGCCAGCAGCGTATCCCCCTTTAGCGATCAGCCCCAGCATTTT. Residues: CASSVSPFSDQPQHF.

This clonotype was counted a few times. The chain joins TRBV6-1 to TRBJ1-6; D might be TRBD1 (5 bases). Germline V gives CDR1 MNHNS, CDR2 SASEGT. The CDR3 has 13 amino acids. This chain's CDR3 is CTSRQGGSSPLHF. The CDR3 DNA reads TGTACCTCCCGGCAGGGAGGGAGCTCACCCCTCCACTTT.

The V gene is TRBV5-1, the J gene TRBJ1-2; 10 bases agree with TRBD1. Germline-derived CDR1 and CDR2 are SGHRS and YFSETQ. There are 14 residues in the CDR3. The junction had 9 bases not matched to a gene; V was cut back by 8 bases and J by 5 bases. Written as DNA, the CDR3 is TGCGCCAGTAAGAACCGGGACAGGGGTTATGGCTACACCTTC. It specifies CASKNRDRGYGYTF.

This sequence joins TRBV3-1 and TRBJ2-7, with D possibly being TRBD2 (5 bases). Trimming took off 1 base at V and 7 bases at J, with 17 bases between the two ends. CDR1 is LGHDT and CDR2 is YNNKEL in the germline V gene (reference sequence). The CDR3 sequence is 15 residues long. Here the CDR3 reads CASSQGPPTRAEQYF. The CDR3, as DNA: TGTGCCAGCAGCCAAGGCCCCCCTACTAGGGCGGAGCAGTACTTC.

This clonotype was seen more than once but under ten times. The chain has TRBV5-6 and TRBJ1-1; D remains unclear. Germline loops: CDR1 SGHDT, CDR2 YYEEEE. This CDR3 has 12 amino acids. V was clipped by 3 bases and J by 0 bases, with 3 bases between them. The CDR3 sequence is CASSYMNTEAFF. In DNA, the CDR3 is TGTGCCAGCAGCTATATGAACACTGAAGCTTTCTTT.

In its sample, this clonotype was seen a few times. The chain recombines TRBV15 with TRBJ2-3; 8 bases are shared with TRBD2. The CDR3 sequence is 17 residues long. V lost 0 bases and J lost 4; bases outside the gene matches: 9. Germline CDR1 LNHNV, CDR2 YYDKDF (reference sequence). The CDR3 nucleotides read TGTGCCACCAGCAGAGATCTTGGTAGCGGGAAGGCAGATACGCAGTATTTT. Translating it yields CATSRDLGSGKADTQYF.

The chain links TRBV7-2 to TRBJ2-1; 10 nucleotides align to TRBD2. V lost 3 bases to trimming and J lost 3 bases; unmatched junction nucleotides: 8. Germline CDR1 SGHTA, CDR2 FQGNSA. The CDR3 is made up of 17 amino acids. CDR3 residues: CASSFRGAGGLYNEQFF. The CDR3 region has the DNA TGTGCCAGCAGCTTCCGGGGAGCGGGGGGGCTCTACAATGAGCAGTTCTTC. The whole variable domain, remainder taken from reference TRBV7-2 and TRBJ2-1, is GAGVSQSPSNKVTEKGKDVELRCDPISGHTALYWYRQSLGQGLEFLIYFQGNSAPDKSGLPSDRFSAERTGGSVSTLTIQRTQQEDSAVYLCASSFRGAGGLYNEQFFGPGTRLTVL.

This rearrangement joins TRBV29-1 to TRBJ2-7; TRBD2 agrees at 11 bases. The V segment lost 6 bases and the J segment 3 bases; nucleotides outside the gene matches: 4. Looked up from germline, CDR1 is SQVTM and CDR2 is ANQGSEA. This CDR3 is built from 13 residues. Here the CDR3 DNA reads TGCAGCGTAAGACTAGCGGGACACTACGAGCAGTACTTC. This codes for CSVRLAGHYEQYF.